This TCR beta chain was recorded in a study of Ad26.COV2.S vaccination and SARS-CoV-2 variants. Repertoires were generated with immunoSEQ multiplex PCR, while TCRdb's copy carries only in-frame clones and drops some. Here the sample spans about 330,000 clones, 75% to 90% being singletons. The CDR3 runs 15 residues. Trimming removed 1 base from V and 4 bases from J, with 13 bases in between. Germline V gene data show CDR1 as SGHTA and CDR2 as FQGNSA. Treatment given: some 20 received Ad26.COV2.S at low or high dose, single or two shots; 5 received placebo; per-sample allocation not given. Sample collection was performed on day 63 after the first vaccine or placebo injection.

This clonotype was sampled from a person aged 18-60 years who received the Ad26.COV2.S COVID-19 vaccine or a placebo. This specimen consisted of peripheral blood, obtained in a trial of Ad26.COV2.S vaccine versus placebo. The chain uses TRBV7-2 and TRBJ1-2; maybe TRBD1 (6 bases). This chain's CDR3 is CASSLVNRVGYGYTF. DNA of the CDR3: TGTGCCAGCAGCTTAGTCAACAGGGTGGGCTATGGCTACACCTTC.